These 20 T cell receptor beta chains share one sample of origin, sequenced in a study of T cell responses to AZD1222 COVID-19 vaccine. Method: immunoSEQ multiplex PCR; TCRdb's copy keeps in-frame clones and lacks some. The data show over 110,000 clones, around nine tenths seen once. The sample consisted of peripheral blood, taken 28 days after the second AZD1222 dose. The source of these receptors is an adult who received the AZD1222 COVID-19 vaccine.

V is TRBV24-1 and J is TRBJ1-1; a possible D gene is TRBD1 (5 bases). The CDR3 is 14 amino acids. Trimming pared 9 bases from V and 1 base from J, leaving 14 bases between. Germline CDR1 reads KGHDR; CDR2 reads SFDVKD. This CDR3 is CATSGKGWNTEAFF. The CDR3 DNA is TGTGCCACCTCCGGAAAGGGGTGGAACACTGAAGCTTTCTTT.

The rearrangement joins TRBV4-1 to TRBJ2-1; D is ambiguous. This CDR3 has 11 residues. CDR1 is MGHRA, CDR2 YSYEKL, per germline. Trimming cost V 4 bases and J 7 bases, with 5 bases left between them. The CDR3 DNA reads as TGCGCCAGCAGCCGCCTAAATGAGCAGTTCTTC. As protein: CASSRLNEQFF.

The rearrangement links TRBV18 to TRBJ1-4; D may be TRBD1 (6 bases). Trimming stripped 5 bases from V and 1 base from J, with 11 bases between. There are 15 residues in the CDR3. CDR1 and CDR2 (germline): KGHSH, LQKENI. The CDR3 DNA sequence: TGTGCCAGCTCAGGCCGAGGGGGAACTAATGAAAAACTGTTTTTT. This gives the protein CASSGRGGTNEKLFF.

The chain carries TRBV11-2 and TRBJ1-2; no clear D gene. Per the germline V gene, CDR1 is SGHAT and CDR2 is FQNNGV. This CDR3 has 12 residues. The V end was cut by 4 bases, the J end by 10 bases, with 13 bases between. The CDR3 region is CASSSMGKLYTF. The CDR3 nucleotides are TGTGCCAGCAGCTCTATGGGGAAGCTCTACACCTTC.

The V gene is TRBV28, the J gene TRBJ1-2; 7 bases line up with TRBD1. There are 12 residues in the CDR3. Germline trimming cut 7 bases from V and 3 bases from J; bases unmatched to any gene: 2. Germline values: CDR1 MDHEN, CDR2 SYDVKM. CDR3 region: CASITGDYGYTF. CDR3 DNA sequence: TGTGCCAGCATCACAGGGGACTATGGCTACACCTTC.

The chain couples TRBV30 to TRBJ2-2; tentative D call: TRBD2 (6 bases). Germline CDR1 is GTSNPN and CDR2 is SVGIG (reference sequence). Trimming left V 2 bases short and J 8 bases short, with 9 bases between. The CDR3 is 12 amino acids. The CDR3 sequence is CAWSPGVGELFF. As DNA, the CDR3 is TGTGCCTGGAGTCCGGGAGTAGGGGAGCTGTTTTTT. The full variable domain, with the rest looked up from reference TRBV30 and TRBJ2-2, is SQTIHQWPATLVQPVGSPLSLECTVEGTSNPNLYWYRQAAGRGLQLLFYSVGIGQISSEVPQNLSASRPQDRQFILSSKKLLLSDSGFYLCAWSPGVGELFFGEGSRLTVL.

The chain couples TRBV6-2 or TRBV6-3 to TRBJ1-1; 8 bases fit TRBD1. This CDR3 spans 15 amino acids. Germline V gene data show CDR1 as MNHEY and CDR2 as SVGEGT. V was pared by 4 bases and J by 6 bases, with 10 bases of the junction left unmatched. CDR3 amino acids: CASSFDRGLVAEAFF. The CDR3 nucleotides read TGTGCCAGCAGTTTCGACAGGGGCTTGGTTGCTGAAGCTTTCTTT.

The chain recombines TRBV6-5 with TRBJ2-1, with 10 bases identical to TRBD2. In germline, CDR1 is MNHEY, CDR2 SVGAGI. V was clipped by 6 bases and J by 6 bases; unmatched bases: 8. CDR3 size: 15 residues. DNA of the CDR3: TGTGCCAGCAGGCCCGTCGCTAGCGGGGGCAATGAGCAGTTCTTC. Protein sequence: CASRPVASGGNEQFF.

The rearrangement uses TRBV24-1 and TRBJ2-2; TRBD2 agrees at 7 bases. Germline loops: CDR1 KGHDR, CDR2 SFDVKD. V shed 1 base, J shed 3 bases, and the junction held 10 bases outside the gene matches. CDR3 size: 18 residues. The CDR3 here is CATSDFGGGREDTGELFF. Here the CDR3 DNA reads TGTGCCACCAGTGATTTCGGCGGGGGTCGAGAGGACACCGGGGAGCTGTTTTTT.

The chain couples TRBV25-1 to TRBJ1-5; possible D gene TRBD1, 5 bases. The V and J ends lost 3 bases and 0 bases respectively, with 9 bases between them. Germline V gene data show CDR1 as MGHDK and CDR2 as SYGVNS. This CDR3 region has 15 residues. The CDR3 protein is CASSEGQYSNQPQHF. The CDR3 DNA reads as TGTGCCAGCAGTGAGGGGCAGTATAGCAATCAGCCCCAGCATTTT.

J is TRBJ2-1 and V is TRBV25-1; no reliable D call. The CDR3 has 15 amino acids. CDR1 is MGHDK and CDR2 is SYGVNS in the germline V gene. V lost 4 bases and J lost 6, with 16 bases in between. The CDR3 DNA sequence: TGTGCCAGCAGTGCGACCCCCGATAATAGCAATGAGCAGTTCTTC. Residues: CASSATPDNSNEQFF.

V gene TRBV18 combines with J gene TRBJ1-1; no clear D gene. Germline assignment: CDR1 KGHSH and CDR2 LQKENI. This CDR3 is built from 13 residues. Trimming pared 6 bases from V and 1 base from J, leaving 9 bases between. The chain's CDR3 is CASSLHWNTEAFF. CDR3 DNA sequence: TGTGCCAGCTCCCTACATTGGAACACTGAAGCTTTCTTT.

This sequence joins TRBV9 and TRBJ2-1, with TRBD1 matching over 10 bases. The CDR3 length is 16 residues. Germline CDR1 reads SGDLS; CDR2 reads YYNGEE. V shed 0 bases, J shed 4 bases, and the junction held 4 bases outside the gene matches. CDR3 sequence reads: CASSVEGQGIYNEQFF. Written as DNA, the CDR3 is TGTGCCAGCAGCGTAGAGGGACAGGGGATTTACAATGAGCAGTTCTTC.

This clone was picked up one time. The rearrangement uses TRBV27 and TRBJ2-7; TRBD2 might be the D (6 bases). V dropped 3 bases and J dropped 1 base, with 7 bases sitting between them. Per germline, CDR1 MNHEY and CDR2 SMNVEV (reference sequence). The CDR3 sequence is 13 residues long. CDR3 residues: CASSFRGSYEQYF. Here the CDR3 DNA reads TGTGCCAGCAGTTTCCGGGGGTCCTACGAGCAGTACTTC.

The chain has TRBV3-1 (or the pseudogene TRBV3-2) and TRBJ1-1, with D uncertain. The V gene's germline CDR1 is LGHDT and CDR2 YNNKEL (reference sequence). V lost 0 bases, J lost 2 bases, and 22 bases lay in between. This CDR3 has 19 amino acids. CDR3 bases: TGTGCCAGCAGCCAAGATACCCTGGCGAGCGCGCAAGGAAACACTGAAGCTTTCTTT. As protein: CASSQDTLASAQGNTEAFF.

The gene calls are TRBV5-6 and TRBJ1-1; 9 bases are a match to TRBD1. V gave up 3 bases and J gave up 6 bases; unmatched junction bases: 6. CDR1 SGHDT and CDR2 YYEEEE come from the germline V gene. The CDR3 totals 14 residues. In nucleotides, the CDR3 is TGTGCCAGCAGCTGGGAACAGGGGGCGGCTGAAGCTTTCTTT. Its protein is CASSWEQGAAEAFF.

The J gene is TRBJ1-2, the V gene TRBV20-1; 7 positions agree with TRBD1. Germline CDR1 reads DFQATT; CDR2 reads SNEGSKA (reference sequence). With 3 bases clipped from V and 5 bases from J, the junction kept 12 bases outside the gene matches. The CDR3 runs to 15 residues. CDR3 amino acids: CSASDAGQVGYGYTF. The CDR3 region has the DNA TGCAGTGCTAGTGACGCCGGACAGGTTGGATATGGCTACACCTTC.

The chain joins TRBV2 to TRBJ2-2; 12 bases map to TRBD2. Losses at the gene ends were 6 bases for V and 1 base for J; bases not matched to a gene: 0. Germline CDR1 is SNHLY and CDR2 is FYNNEI. The CDR3 spans 15 residues. The CDR3 is CASRLAGGNTGELFF. CDR3 DNA: TGTGCCAGCAGACTAGCGGGAGGGAACACCGGGGAGCTGTTTTTT.

The chain carries TRBV15 and TRBJ2-7; D gene ambiguous. Trimming cost V 5 bases and J 6 bases, with 14 bases left between them. Germline CDR1 reads LNHNV; CDR2 reads YYDKDF (reference sequence). The CDR3 has 13 amino acids. For the CDR3, the DNA is TGTGCCACCAGCGGGGAACGGTTTTCCGAGCAGTACTTC. Protein: CATSGERFSEQYF.

This chain uses TRBV4-2 with TRBJ1-5, with D unclear. The V end was cut by 1 base, the J end by 1 base, with 8 bases between. Germline V gene data show CDR1 as LGHNA and CDR2 as YNFKEQ. The CDR3 is 15 amino acids. DNA for the CDR3: TGTGCCAGCAGCCAAGGAAGGGAAAGCAATCAGCCCCAGCATTTT. Its translation: CASSQGRESNQPQHF.